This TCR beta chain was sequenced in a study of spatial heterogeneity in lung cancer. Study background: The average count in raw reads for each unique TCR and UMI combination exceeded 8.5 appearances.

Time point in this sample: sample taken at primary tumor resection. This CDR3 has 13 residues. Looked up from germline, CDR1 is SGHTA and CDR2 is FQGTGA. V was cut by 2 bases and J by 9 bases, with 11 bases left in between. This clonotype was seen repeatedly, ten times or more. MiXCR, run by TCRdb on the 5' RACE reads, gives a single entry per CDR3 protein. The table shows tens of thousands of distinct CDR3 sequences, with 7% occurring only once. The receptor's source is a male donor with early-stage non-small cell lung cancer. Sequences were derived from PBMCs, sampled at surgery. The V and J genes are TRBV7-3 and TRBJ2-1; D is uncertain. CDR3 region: CASSLDSSPEQFF. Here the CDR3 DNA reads TGTGCCAGCAGCTTAGATTCCAGCCCTGAGCAGTTCTTC.